The 30 T cell receptor beta chains below come from one sample, sequenced in a study of early T cells in non-severe SARS-CoV-2 infection. TCRdb reprocessed the 5' RACE reads via MiXCR and lists one record per CDR3 protein. The table shows around 60,000 distinct CDR3 sequences, with 18% occurring only once. Sample: whole blood, taken at baseline. The receptors here all came from an adult who was a healthcare worker with PCR-confirmed SARS-CoV-2 infection or an uninfected control (not recorded which).

This clonotype was seen many times. The V and J genes are TRBV6-6 and TRBJ1-6; 9 nucleotides line up with TRBD1. Germline CDR1 and CDR2: MNHNY and SVGAGI (reference sequence). Losses at the gene ends were 2 bases for V and 12 bases for J; bases not matched to a gene: 5. The CDR3 sequence is 14 residues long. CDR3 DNA: TGTGCCAGCAGTTACGCCCCGGGACAGGGACCCCTCCACTTT. Its protein product is CASSYAPGQGPLHF.

The genes are TRBV28 and TRBJ1-4; TRBD1 is a possible D gene (5 bases). Per germline, CDR1 MDHEN and CDR2 SYDVKM. This CDR3 region has 13 residues. V was shortened by 6 bases and J by 7 bases, with 12 bases between the two germline ends. In DNA, the CDR3 is TGTGCCAGCAGCGAGGGGAACCTTGAAAAACTGTTTTTT. This codes for CASSEGNLEKLFF.

This clonotype occurred a few times. The rearrangement links TRBV2 to TRBJ2-7; no reliable D call. Trimming took 6 bases from V and 8 from J, leaving 14 bases between them. Germline V gene data show CDR1 as SNHLY and CDR2 as FYNNEI. This CDR3 region has 12 residues. The CDR3 sequence: CASSQEVGKQYF. In nucleotides, the CDR3 is TGTGCCAGCAGCCAGGAAGTGGGCAAGCAGTACTTC.

The chain uses TRBV7-2 and TRBJ2-3; D perhaps matches TRBD1 (6 bases). Between the trimmed V and J ends, which lost 5 bases and 4 bases, there was a span of 19 bases. The CDR3 length is 16 residues. Germline V gives CDR1 SGHTA, CDR2 FQGNSA. The CDR3 nucleotides read TGTGCCAGCAGCCTCTCCGCAGGGGCTGGGGCAGATACGCAGTATTTT. Its translation is CASSLSAGAGADTQYF.

This sequence joins TRBV4-3 and TRBJ2-2; 7 bases are a match to TRBD2. The CDR3 is 17 amino acids. Germline V CDR1 and CDR2: LGHNA, YSLEER. The V segment lost 2 bases and the J segment 5 bases; nucleotides outside the gene matches: 11. The CDR3 DNA reads TGCGCCAGCAGCCAATCCCACCGCGGGAGCGGAACCGGGGAGCTGTTTTTT. This translates into CASSQSHRGSGTGELFF.

This clonotype was detected a few times. This chain connects TRBV19 to TRBJ2-5; TRBD1 is a possible D gene (6 bases). CDR3 length: 14 amino acids. The V gene lost 6 bases and the J gene lost 5 bases, with 16 bases spanning the gap. CDR1 is LNHDA, CDR2 SQIVND, per germline (reference sequence). CDR3 protein: CASSQDSRVETQYF. The CDR3 nucleotides read TGTGCCAGTAGCCAGGACAGCCGAGTGGAGACCCAGTACTTC.

This clonotype came up many times. V and J are TRBV28 and TRBJ1-2; TRBD1 matches at 7 bases. CDR1 MDHEN and CDR2 SYDVKM come from the germline V gene. This CDR3 is built from 14 residues. Unmatched junction bases numbered 8, after V lost 3 bases and J lost 7 bases. CDR3 in amino acids: CASSFFDRVSGYTF. The CDR3 coding sequence is TGTGCCAGCAGTTTCTTCGACAGGGTTAGTGGCTACACCTTC.

V is TRBV6-2 or TRBV6-3 and J is TRBJ1-1; D ambiguous. The CDR3 has 15 residues. The germline CDR1 and CDR2 sequences are MNHEY and SVGEGT. V lost 1 base and J lost 1, with 10 bases in between. The CDR3, as DNA: TGTGCCAGCAGTTACTTTCGACAACCGAACACTGAAGCTTTCTTT. Translating gives CASSYFRQPNTEAFF.

In this sample, this clonotype turned up a few times. This chain joins TRBV6-5 and TRBJ2-7, with 8 bases fitting TRBD1. The V gene end was trimmed by 0 bases and the J gene end by 2 bases; junction bases not matched to a gene: 15. The CDR3 sequence is 19 residues long. CDR1 is MNHEY, CDR2 SVGAGI, per germline. CDR3 nucleotides: TGTGCCAGCAGTTACTCCTGGACAGGGCTAGGCCTAAAACCCTACGAGCAGTACTTC. This codes for CASSYSWTGLGLKPYEQYF.

The chain employs TRBV2 and TRBJ2-4; TRBD1 might be the D (6 bases). V lost 3 bases and J 3 bases, leaving 12 bases between the germline ends. Germline CDR1 SNHLY, CDR2 FYNNEI. The length of the CDR3 is 15 residues. CDR3 in DNA: TGTGCCAGCAGTGACGGACAGTACTACAAAAACATTCAGTACTTC. Its translation is CASSDGQYYKNIQYF.

This sequence joins TRBV6-1 and TRBJ2-7, with 7 bases lining up with TRBD2. Germline CDR1 and CDR2: MNHNS and SASEGT. V gave up 8 bases and J gave up 3 bases; unmatched junction bases: 7. The CDR3 loop spans 13 amino acids. CDR3 in DNA: TGTGCCAGCGAGAGCGGGGAGAACTACGAGCAGTACTTC. Translation: CASESGENYEQYF.

There are a few counts of this clonotype. This rearrangement joins TRBV7-7 to TRBJ2-2; D possibly corresponds to TRBD1 (5 bases). This CDR3 comprises 15 residues. Trimming removed 5 bases from V and 4 bases from J, with 14 bases in between. CDR1 and CDR2 (germline): SSHAT, FNYEAQ (reference sequence). This CDR3 is CASSTEQGSTGELFF. The CDR3 DNA reads as TGTGCCAGCAGCACCGAGCAGGGAAGCACCGGGGAGCTGTTTTTT.

The chain carries TRBV7-8 and TRBJ1-2, with D tentatively TRBD1 (5 bases). The CDR3 totals 14 residues. V was clipped by 1 base and J by 4 bases, with 10 bases between them. CDR1 and CDR2 (germline): SGHVS, FQNEAQ. The chain's CDR3 is CASSLEGRGYGYTF. CDR3 bases: TGTGCCAGCAGCTTAGAGGGGAGAGGCTATGGCTACACCTTC.

This clonotype showed up just a few times. The chain carries TRBV29-1 and TRBJ2-2; either TRBD1 or TRBD2 may supply D (6 bases each). V lost 2 bases and J 4 bases, leaving 8 bases between the germline ends. CDR1 SQVTM and CDR2 ANQGSEA come from the germline V gene. CDR3 size: 13 residues. The DNA of the CDR3 is TGCAGCGTTGAAAGGGGGGTCACCGGGGAGCTGTTTTTT. Amino acids: CSVERGVTGELFF.

Ten or more counts support this clonotype. The V call is TRBV25-1, the J call TRBJ1-5; maybe TRBD1 (6 bases). The V end lost 1 base, the J end lost 7 bases, and 14 bases lay between the germline ends. The CDR3 sequence is 15 residues long. Germline CDR1 reads MGHDK; CDR2 reads SYGVNS. Here the CDR3 DNA reads TGTGCCAGCAGTGAATTTACAGGGCCAGGGCAGCCCCAGCATTTT. Amino acids: CASSEFTGPGQPQHF.

The gene calls are TRBV6-5 and TRBJ1-2, with a possible D match to TRBD1 (5 bases). The CDR3 consists of 15 residues. Trimming pared 6 bases from V and 0 bases from J, leaving 14 bases between. Germline V gene data show CDR1 as MNHEY and CDR2 as SVGAGI. The CDR3 coding sequence is TGTGCCAGCAGGGGTCAGACAGTAGCTAACTATGGCTACACCTTC. Its protein is CASRGQTVANYGYTF.

This clonotype was counted between two and nine times. V gene TRBV4-3 combines with J gene TRBJ2-7, with 10 bases aligning to TRBD2. Germline-derived CDR1 and CDR2 are LGHNA and YSLEER. This CDR3 is 15 amino acids long. After removal of 3 bases from V and 0 bases from J, the junction contained 2 bases not matched to a gene. The chain's CDR3 is CASSQGLASSYEQYF. The DNA of the CDR3 is TGCGCCAGCAGCCAGGGACTAGCGAGCTCCTACGAGCAGTACTTC.

This clonotype appeared a few times. The chain employs TRBV12-3 or TRBV12-4 and TRBJ1-5; the D gene is possibly TRBD1 (5 bases). The V and J ends lost 5 bases and 0 bases respectively, with 11 bases between them. This CDR3 spans 15 amino acids. CDR3 loop: CASSGDGYSNQPQHF. CDR3 sequence (DNA): TGTGCCAGCAGTGGGGACGGGTATAGCAATCAGCCCCAGCATTTT.

This clonotype has just a few counts. V usage is TRBV20-1 and J usage is TRBJ1-1; D not certain. Trimming left V 6 bases short and J 4 bases short, with 15 bases between. The germline gives CDR1 DFQATT, CDR2 SNEGSKA (reference sequence). The CDR3 has 13 amino acids. CDR3 sequence reads: CSAEPGFFTEAFF. In nucleotides, the CDR3 is TGCAGTGCCGAGCCGGGATTTTTCACTGAAGCTTTCTTT.

The rearrangement uses TRBV20-1 and TRBJ2-3, with a tentative D call TRBD2 (6 bases). The V gene's germline CDR1 is DFQATT and CDR2 SNEGSKA (reference sequence). The length of the CDR3 is 12 residues. Trimming took off 2 bases at V and 10 bases at J, with 13 bases between the two ends. The CDR3 protein is CSARRDSHSQYF. In DNA, the CDR3 is TGCAGTGCTAGACGGGACTCCCATTCGCAGTATTTT.

This clonotype was seen many times. The CDR3 is CSAAGGAGSYEQYF. The CDR3 DNA is TGCAGTGCCGCCGGGGGGGCCGGCTCCTACGAGCAGTACTTC. V and J are TRBV20-1 and TRBJ2-7; 8 positions agree with TRBD2. The trim removed 6 bases at V and 0 bases at J, leaving 7 bases unmatched. CDR1 and CDR2 (germline): DFQATT, SNEGSKA (reference sequence). This CDR3 contains 14 residues.

This clonotype has just a few counts. The V gene is TRBV7-2, the J gene TRBJ2-5; D might be TRBD1 or TRBD2, each matching 5 bases. This CDR3 spans 18 amino acids. Germline values: CDR1 SGHTA, CDR2 FQGNSA. Trimming removed 1 base at V and 0 bases at J, with 18 bases between. The CDR3 nucleotides read TGTGCCAGCAGCTTAGGGCGTCTTGGGGGACGGTACCAAGAGACCCAGTACTTC. It translates to CASSLGRLGGRYQETQYF. Full variable domain (remainder filled in from reference TRBV7-2 and TRBJ2-5): GAGVSQSPSNKVTEKGKDVELRCDPISGHTALYWYRQSLGQGLEFLIYFQGNSAPDKSGLPSDRFSAERTGGSVSTLTIQRTQQEDSAVYLCASSLGRLGGRYQETQYFGPGTRLLVL.

The CDR3 here is CASSPGSGKSGETQYF. In nucleotides, the CDR3 is TGTGCCAGCAGCCCTGGATCGGGGAAATCGGGAGAGACCCAGTACTTC. The chain recombines TRBV4-2 with TRBJ2-5, with a tentative D call TRBD2 (5 bases). V dropped 4 bases and J dropped 4 bases, with 19 bases sitting between them. The germline gives CDR1 LGHNA, CDR2 YNFKEQ. This CDR3 is built from 16 residues.

This sequence joins TRBV4-1 and TRBJ1-1; possible D gene TRBD1, 6 bases. The CDR3 runs 16 residues. Between the trimmed V and J ends, which lost 3 bases and 4 bases, there was a span of 18 bases. CDR1 MGHRA and CDR2 YSYEKL come from the germline V gene. The CDR3 DNA reads as TGCGCCAGCAGCCAGGCCCCAGGGGTCTTGGGCACTGAAGCTTTCTTT. Amino acid sequence: CASSQAPGVLGTEAFF.

This chain connects TRBV5-6 to TRBJ1-1; D not resolved. Germline-derived CDR1 and CDR2 are SGHDT and YYEEEE. This CDR3 contains 16 residues. With 3 bases removed from V and 0 bases from J, the gap between germline ends came to 15 bases. CDR3 nucleotides: TGTGCCAGCAGCTCGGGCCTTCGAGGGTTGAACACTGAAGCTTTCTTT. As protein: CASSSGLRGLNTEAFF.

This clonotype showed up just once. The chain combines TRBV28 with TRBJ2-7; D gene unclear. The CDR3 totals 12 residues. The V end was cut by 6 bases, the J end by 5 bases, with 11 bases between. Germline V CDR1 and CDR2: MDHEN, SYDVKM. The CDR3 bases are TGTGCCAGCAGCCCTACAGTTCACGAGCAGTACTTC. Its protein product is CASSPTVHEQYF.

The CDR3 nucleotides read TGTGCCAGCAGCCAAGTCGGAGAGAACACCGGGGAGCTGTTTTTT. Translation: CASSQVGENTGELFF. V and J are TRBV4-2 and TRBJ2-2; no reliable D call. Deletions cut 1 base from V and 1 base from J, with 7 bases between. This CDR3 contains 15 residues. Per germline, CDR1 LGHNA and CDR2 YNFKEQ.

V gene TRBV6-6 combines with J gene TRBJ1-5; D is ambiguous. Germline V gene sequence: CDR1 MNHNY, CDR2 SVGAGI (reference sequence). V was clipped by 5 bases and J by 2 bases, with 7 bases between them. This CDR3 spans 13 amino acids. CDR3 sequence (DNA): TGTGCCAGCAGTCCCCCGGGCAATCAGCCCCAGCATTTT. Protein: CASSPPGNQPQHF.

The chain carries TRBV5-1 and TRBJ2-3; TRBD1 aligns across 8 bases. Germline assignment: CDR1 SGHRS and CDR2 YFSETQ. The CDR3 is made up of 16 amino acids. The V and J ends lost 1 base and 2 bases, in that order; junction bases with no gene match: 6. The CDR3 region has the DNA TGCGCCAGCAGCTTGATGGCCAGGGGGCCCACAGATACGCAGTATTTT. Translated: CASSLMARGPTDTQYF.

The chain uses TRBV2 and TRBJ2-1; 8 bases map to TRBD2. This CDR3 has 15 amino acids. Germline CDR1 is SNHLY and CDR2 is FYNNEI. Trimming took 5 bases from V and 2 from J; bases not matched to a gene: 5. The CDR3 spells CASSFAGGTYNEQFF. For the CDR3, the DNA is TGTGCCAGCAGTTTTGCGGGAGGAACCTACAATGAGCAGTTCTTC.